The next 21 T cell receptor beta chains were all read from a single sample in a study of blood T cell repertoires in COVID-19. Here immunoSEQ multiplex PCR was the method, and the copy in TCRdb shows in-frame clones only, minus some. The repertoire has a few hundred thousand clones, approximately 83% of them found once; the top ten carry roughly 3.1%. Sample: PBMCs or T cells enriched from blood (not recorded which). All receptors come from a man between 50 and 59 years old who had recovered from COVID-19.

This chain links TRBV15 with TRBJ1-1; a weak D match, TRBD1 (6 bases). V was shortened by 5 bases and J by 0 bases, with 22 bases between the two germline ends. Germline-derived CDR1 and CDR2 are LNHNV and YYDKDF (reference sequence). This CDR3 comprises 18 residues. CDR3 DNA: TGTGCCACCAGCGGGTTGCCCGGGACACTTAGTATGAACACTGAAGCTTTCTTT. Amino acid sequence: CATSGLPGTLSMNTEAFF.

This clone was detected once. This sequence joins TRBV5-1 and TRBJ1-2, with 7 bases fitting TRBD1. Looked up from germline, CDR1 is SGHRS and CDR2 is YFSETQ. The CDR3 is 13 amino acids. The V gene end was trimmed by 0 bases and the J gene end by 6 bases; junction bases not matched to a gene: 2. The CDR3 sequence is CASSLVTGHGYTF. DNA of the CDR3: TGCGCCAGCAGCTTGGTGACAGGGCATGGCTACACCTTC.

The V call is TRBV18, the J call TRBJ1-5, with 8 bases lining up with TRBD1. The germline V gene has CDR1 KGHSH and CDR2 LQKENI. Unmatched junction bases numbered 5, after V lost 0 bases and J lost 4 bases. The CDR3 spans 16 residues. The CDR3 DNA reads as TGTGCCAGCTCACCACCGTCTCAGGGGGCGAATCAGCCCCAGCATTTT. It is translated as CASSPPSQGANQPQHF.

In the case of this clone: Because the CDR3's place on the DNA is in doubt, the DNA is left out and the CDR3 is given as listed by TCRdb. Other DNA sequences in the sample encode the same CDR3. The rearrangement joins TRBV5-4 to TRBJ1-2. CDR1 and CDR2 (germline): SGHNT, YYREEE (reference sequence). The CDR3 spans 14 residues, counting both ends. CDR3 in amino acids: CASSLRAGDYGYTF.

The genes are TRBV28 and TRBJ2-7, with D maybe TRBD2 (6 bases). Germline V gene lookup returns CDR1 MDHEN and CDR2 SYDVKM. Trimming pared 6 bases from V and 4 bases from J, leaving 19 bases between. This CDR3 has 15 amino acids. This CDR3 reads CASSLPGVGSYEQYF. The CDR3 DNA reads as TGTGCCAGCAGCCTTCCGGGGGTAGGGAGTTACGAGCAGTACTTC.

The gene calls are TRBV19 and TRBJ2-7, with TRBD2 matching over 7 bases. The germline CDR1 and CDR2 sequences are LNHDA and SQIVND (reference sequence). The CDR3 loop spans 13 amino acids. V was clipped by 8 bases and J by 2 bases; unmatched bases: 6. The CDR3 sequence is CASGRAGTYEQYF. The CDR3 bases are TGTGCCAGTGGGAGGGCTGGAACCTACGAGCAGTACTTC.

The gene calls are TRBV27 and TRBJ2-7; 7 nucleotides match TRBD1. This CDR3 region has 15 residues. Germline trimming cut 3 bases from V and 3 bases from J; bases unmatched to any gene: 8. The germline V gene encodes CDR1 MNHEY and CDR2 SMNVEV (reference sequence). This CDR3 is CASSFQGQDLYEQYF. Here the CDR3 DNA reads TGTGCCAGCAGTTTCCAAGGACAGGACCTCTACGAGCAGTACTTC.

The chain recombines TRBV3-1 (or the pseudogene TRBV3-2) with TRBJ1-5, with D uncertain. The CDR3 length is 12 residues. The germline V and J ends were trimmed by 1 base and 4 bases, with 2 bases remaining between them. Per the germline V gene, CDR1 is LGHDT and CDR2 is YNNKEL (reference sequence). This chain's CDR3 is CASSQANQPQHF. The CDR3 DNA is TGTGCCAGCAGCCAAGCGAATCAGCCCCAGCATTTT.

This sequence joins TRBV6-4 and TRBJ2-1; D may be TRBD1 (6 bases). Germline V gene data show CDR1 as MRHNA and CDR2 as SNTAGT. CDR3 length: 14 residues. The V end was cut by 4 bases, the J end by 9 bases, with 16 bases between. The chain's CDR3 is CASSVITGYAEQFF. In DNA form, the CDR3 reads TGTGCCAGCAGTGTTATTACAGGGTACGCTGAGCAGTTCTTC.

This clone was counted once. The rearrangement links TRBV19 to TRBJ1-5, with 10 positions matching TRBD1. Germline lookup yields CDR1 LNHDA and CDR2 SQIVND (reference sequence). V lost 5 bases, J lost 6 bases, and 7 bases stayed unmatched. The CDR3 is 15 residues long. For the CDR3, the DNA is TGTGCCAGTAGTCCGACAGGGGGCATTAGTCAGCCCCAGCATTTT. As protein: CASSPTGGISQPQHF.

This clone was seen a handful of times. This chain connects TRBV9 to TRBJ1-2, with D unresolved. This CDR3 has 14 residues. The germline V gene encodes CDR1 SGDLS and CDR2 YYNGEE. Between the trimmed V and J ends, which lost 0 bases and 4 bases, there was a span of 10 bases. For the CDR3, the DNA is TGTGCCAGCAGCGTAGCTAATTTTGGCTATGGCTACACCTTC. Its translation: CASSVANFGYGYTF.

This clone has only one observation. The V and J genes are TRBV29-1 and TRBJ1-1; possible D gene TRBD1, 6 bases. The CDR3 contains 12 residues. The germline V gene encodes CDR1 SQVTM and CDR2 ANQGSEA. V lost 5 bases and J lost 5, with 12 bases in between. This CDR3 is CSVPTGPTEAFF. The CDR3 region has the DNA TGCAGCGTTCCTACAGGGCCGACTGAAGCTTTCTTT.

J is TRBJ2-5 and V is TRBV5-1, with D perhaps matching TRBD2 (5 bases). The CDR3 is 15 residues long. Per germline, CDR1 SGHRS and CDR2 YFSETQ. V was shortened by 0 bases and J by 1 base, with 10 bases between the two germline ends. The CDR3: CASSLGRASQETQYF. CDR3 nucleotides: TGCGCCAGCAGCTTGGGGCGGGCAAGCCAAGAGACCCAGTACTTC. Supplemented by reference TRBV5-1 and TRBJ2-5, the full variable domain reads KAGVTQTPRYLIKTRGQQVTLSCSPISGHRSVSWYQQTPGQGLQFLFEYFSETQRNKGNFPGRFSGRQFSNSRSEMNVSTLELGDSALYLCASSLGRASQETQYFGPGTRLLVL.

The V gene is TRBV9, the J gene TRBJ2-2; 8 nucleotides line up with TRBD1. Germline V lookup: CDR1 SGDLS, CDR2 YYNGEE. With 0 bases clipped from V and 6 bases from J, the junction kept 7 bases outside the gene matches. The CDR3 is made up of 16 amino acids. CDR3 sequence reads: CASSVGRQGAAGELFF. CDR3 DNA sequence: TGTGCCAGCAGCGTAGGACGGCAGGGGGCAGCCGGGGAGCTGTTTTTT. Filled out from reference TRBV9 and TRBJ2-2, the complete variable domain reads DSGVTQTPKHLITATGQRVTLRCSPRSGDLSVYWYQQSLDQGLQFLIQYYNGEERAKGNILERFSAQQFPDLHSELNLSSLELGDSALYFCASSVGRQGAAGELFFGEGSRLTVL.

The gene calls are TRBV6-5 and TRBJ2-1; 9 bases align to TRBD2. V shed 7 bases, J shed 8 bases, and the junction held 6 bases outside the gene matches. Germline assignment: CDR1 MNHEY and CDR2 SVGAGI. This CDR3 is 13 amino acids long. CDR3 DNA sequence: TGTGCCAGCAAAGCGGGGGGCGGGGATGAGCAGTTCTTC. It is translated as CASKAGGGDEQFF.

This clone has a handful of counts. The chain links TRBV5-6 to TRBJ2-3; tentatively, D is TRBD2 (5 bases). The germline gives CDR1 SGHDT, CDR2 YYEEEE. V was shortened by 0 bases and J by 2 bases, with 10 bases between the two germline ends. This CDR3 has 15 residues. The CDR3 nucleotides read TGTGCCAGCAGCTTGGCCGGACTGGCCACAGATACGCAGTATTTT. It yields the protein CASSLAGLATDTQYF.

The CDR3 DNA reads as TGTGCCATCGGATCACAGGGGAACAATCAGCCCCAGCATTTT. This encodes CAIGSQGNNQPQHF. The J gene is TRBJ1-5, the V gene TRBV10-3, with 7 nucleotides matching TRBD1. J lost 3 bases, V lost 8 bases, and 7 bases had no gene match. The germline gives CDR1 ENHRY, CDR2 SYGVKD. The CDR3 sequence is 14 residues long.

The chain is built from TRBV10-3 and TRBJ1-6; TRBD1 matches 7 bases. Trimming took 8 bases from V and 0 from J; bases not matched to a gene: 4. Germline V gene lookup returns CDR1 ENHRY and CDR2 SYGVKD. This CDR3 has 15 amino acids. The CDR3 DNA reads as TGTGCCATCCAACAGGGGAGCTCCTATAATTCACCCCTCCACTTT. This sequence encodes CAIQQGSSYNSPLHF.

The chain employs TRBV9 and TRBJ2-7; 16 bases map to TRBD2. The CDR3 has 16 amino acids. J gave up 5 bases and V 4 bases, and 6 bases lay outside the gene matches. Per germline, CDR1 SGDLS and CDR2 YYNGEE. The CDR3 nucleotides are TGTGCCAGCAGCCCCCTGGGACTAGCGGGAGGGGACGAGCAGTACTTC. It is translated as CASSPLGLAGGDEQYF.

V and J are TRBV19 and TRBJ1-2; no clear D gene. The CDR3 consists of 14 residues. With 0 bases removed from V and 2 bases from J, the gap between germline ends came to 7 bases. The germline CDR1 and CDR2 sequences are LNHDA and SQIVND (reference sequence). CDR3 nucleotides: TGTGCCAGTAGTATAGATAACACAAACTATGGCTACACCTTC. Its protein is CASSIDNTNYGYTF.

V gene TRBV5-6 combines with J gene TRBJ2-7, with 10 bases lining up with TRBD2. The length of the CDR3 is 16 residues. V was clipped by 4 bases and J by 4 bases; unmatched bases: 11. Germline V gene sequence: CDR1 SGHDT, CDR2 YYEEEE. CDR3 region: CASSLRTSGIGYEQYF. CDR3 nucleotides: TGTGCCAGCAGCCTGAGGACTAGCGGAATTGGTTACGAGCAGTACTTC.